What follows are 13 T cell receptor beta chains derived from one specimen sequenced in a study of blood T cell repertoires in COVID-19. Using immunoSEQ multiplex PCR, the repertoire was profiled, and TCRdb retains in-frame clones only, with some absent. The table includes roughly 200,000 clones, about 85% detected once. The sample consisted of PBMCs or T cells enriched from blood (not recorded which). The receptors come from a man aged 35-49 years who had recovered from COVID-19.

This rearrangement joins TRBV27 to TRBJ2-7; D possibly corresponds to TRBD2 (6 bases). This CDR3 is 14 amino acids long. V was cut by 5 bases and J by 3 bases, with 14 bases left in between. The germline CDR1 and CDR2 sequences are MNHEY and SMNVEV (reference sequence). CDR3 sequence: CASSIGNGGYEQYF. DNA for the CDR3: TGTGCCAGCAGTATAGGGAACGGGGGCTACGAGCAGTACTTC.

CDR3: CASSLVHDYEQYF. The CDR3 nucleotides read TGTGCCAGCAGCTTGGTACACGACTACGAGCAGTACTTC. This chain connects TRBV5-4 to TRBJ2-7; the D is unclear. V was shortened by 0 bases and J by 3 bases, with 7 bases between the two germline ends. From germline, CDR1 is SGHNT and CDR2 YYREEE (reference sequence). CDR3 length equals 13 residues.

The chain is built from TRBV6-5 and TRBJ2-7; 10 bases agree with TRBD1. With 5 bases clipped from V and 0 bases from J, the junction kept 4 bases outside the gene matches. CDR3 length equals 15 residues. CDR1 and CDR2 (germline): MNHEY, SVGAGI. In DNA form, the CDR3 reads TGTGCCAGCAGTACCGGGACAGGGGACTCCTACGAGCAGTACTTC. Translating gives CASSTGTGDSYEQYF.

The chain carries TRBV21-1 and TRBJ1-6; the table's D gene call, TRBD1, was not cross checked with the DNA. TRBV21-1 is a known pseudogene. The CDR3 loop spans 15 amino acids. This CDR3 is CASRPMDRNNSPLHF. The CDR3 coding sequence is TGTGCCAGCAGACCTATGGACAGGAATAATTCACCCCTCCACTTT.

CDR3 nucleotide sequence: TGTGCCAGCAGTTTGTCAGGGGGAGGTAACTATGGCTACACCTTC. Its translation is CASSLSGGGNYGYTF. The chain has TRBV27 and TRBJ1-2, with 7 positions matching TRBD1. CDR3 length: 15 amino acids. CDR1 is MNHEY and CDR2 is SMNVEV in the germline V gene (reference sequence). V dropped 3 bases and J dropped 1; count of bases not matched to a gene: 5.

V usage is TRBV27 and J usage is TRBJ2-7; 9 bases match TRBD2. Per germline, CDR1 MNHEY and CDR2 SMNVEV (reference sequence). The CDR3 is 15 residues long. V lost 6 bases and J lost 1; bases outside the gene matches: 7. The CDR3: CASSIYSGGSYEQYF. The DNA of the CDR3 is TGTGCCAGCAGCATATATAGCGGGGGATCCTACGAGCAGTACTTC.

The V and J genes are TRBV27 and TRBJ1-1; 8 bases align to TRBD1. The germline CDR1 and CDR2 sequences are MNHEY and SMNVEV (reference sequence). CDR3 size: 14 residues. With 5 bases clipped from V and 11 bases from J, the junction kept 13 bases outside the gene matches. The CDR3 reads CASSTLTGAPGAFF. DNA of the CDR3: TGTGCCAGCAGTACCTTGACAGGGGCCCCTGGGGCTTTCTTT.

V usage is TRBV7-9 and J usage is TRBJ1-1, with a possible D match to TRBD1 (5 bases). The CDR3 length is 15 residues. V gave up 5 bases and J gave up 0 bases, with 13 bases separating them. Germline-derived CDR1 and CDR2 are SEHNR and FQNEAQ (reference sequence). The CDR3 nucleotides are TGTGCCAGCAGCCCCCAATTAGGGGTGAACACTGAAGCTTTCTTT. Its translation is CASSPQLGVNTEAFF.

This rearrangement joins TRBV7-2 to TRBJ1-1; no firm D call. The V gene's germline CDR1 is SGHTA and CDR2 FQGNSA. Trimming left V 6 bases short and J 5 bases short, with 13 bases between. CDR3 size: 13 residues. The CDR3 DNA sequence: TGTGCCAGCAGTTTCGGAGGGTGGACTGAAGCTTTCTTT. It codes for CASSFGGWTEAFF.

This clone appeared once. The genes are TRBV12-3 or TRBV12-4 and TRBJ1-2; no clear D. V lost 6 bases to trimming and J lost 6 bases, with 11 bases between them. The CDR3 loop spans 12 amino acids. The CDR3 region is CASRVSQNGYTF. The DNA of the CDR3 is TGTGCCAGCAGGGTTTCTCAGAATGGCTACACCTTC.

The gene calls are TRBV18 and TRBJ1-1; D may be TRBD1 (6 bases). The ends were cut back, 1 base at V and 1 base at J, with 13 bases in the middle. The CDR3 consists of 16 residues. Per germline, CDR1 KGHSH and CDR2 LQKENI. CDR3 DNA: TGTGCCAGCTCACCACTTCAGGGGACACCGAACACTGAAGCTTTCTTT. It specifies CASSPLQGTPNTEAFF.

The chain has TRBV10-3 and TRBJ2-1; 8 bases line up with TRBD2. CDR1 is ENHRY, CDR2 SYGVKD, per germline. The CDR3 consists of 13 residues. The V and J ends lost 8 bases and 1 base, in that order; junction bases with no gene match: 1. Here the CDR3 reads CAIQRGSYNEQFF. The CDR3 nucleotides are TGTGCCATCCAGCGGGGGTCCTACAATGAGCAGTTCTTC.

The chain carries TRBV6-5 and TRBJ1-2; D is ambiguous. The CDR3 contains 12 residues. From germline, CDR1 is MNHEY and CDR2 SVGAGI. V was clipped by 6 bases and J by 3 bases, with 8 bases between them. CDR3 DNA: TGTGCCAGCAGAGACATGGACTATGGCTACACCTTC. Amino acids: CASRDMDYGYTF.